Sequencing of this T cell receptor (beta chain) was carried out in a study of cytomegalovirus exposure and HLA in healthy donors. After removal of 6 bases from V and 8 bases from J, the junction contained 3 bases not matched to a gene. The CDR3 has 11 residues. Looked up from germline, CDR1 is MDHEN and CDR2 is SYDVKM. Amplification used 60 Vbeta primers and 13 Jbeta primers. Sequencing used immunoSEQ multiplex PCR; TCRdb keeps in-frame clones, though not all of them. This repertoire shows under 200,000 clones, around four fifths found once; its top ten account for 1%. Specimen: PBMCs. This TCR was sampled from a woman aged 50 to 65 in good health and CMV-seropositive. The rearrangement uses TRBV28 and TRBJ1-1; 7 bases match TRBD1. The CDR3 sequence is CASRRDREAFF. The CDR3 DNA follows: TGTGCCAGCAGACGGGACAGAGAAGCTTTCTTT.